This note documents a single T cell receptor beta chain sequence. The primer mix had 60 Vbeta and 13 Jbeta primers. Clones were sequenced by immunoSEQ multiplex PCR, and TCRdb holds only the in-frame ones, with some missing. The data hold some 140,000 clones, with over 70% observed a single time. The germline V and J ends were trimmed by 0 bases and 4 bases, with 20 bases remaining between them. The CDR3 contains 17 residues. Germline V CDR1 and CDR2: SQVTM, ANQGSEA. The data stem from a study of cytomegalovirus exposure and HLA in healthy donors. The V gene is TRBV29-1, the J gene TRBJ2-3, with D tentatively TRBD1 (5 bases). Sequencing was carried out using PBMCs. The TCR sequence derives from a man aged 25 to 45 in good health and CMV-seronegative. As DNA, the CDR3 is TGCAGCGTTGAAGATCAGGTCGCCACCCTGGGGCCAGATACGCAGTATTTT. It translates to CSVEDQVATLGPDTQYF.